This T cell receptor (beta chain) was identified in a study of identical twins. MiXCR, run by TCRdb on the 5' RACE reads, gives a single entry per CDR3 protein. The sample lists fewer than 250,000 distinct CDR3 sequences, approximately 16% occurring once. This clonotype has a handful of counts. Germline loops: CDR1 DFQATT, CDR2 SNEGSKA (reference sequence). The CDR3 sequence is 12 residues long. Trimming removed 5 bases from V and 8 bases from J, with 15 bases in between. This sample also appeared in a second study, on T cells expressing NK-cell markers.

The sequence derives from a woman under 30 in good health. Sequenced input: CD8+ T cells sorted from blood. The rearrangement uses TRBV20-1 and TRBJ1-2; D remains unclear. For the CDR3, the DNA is TGCAGTGCTGAGTACACCGGAGGGGGCTACACCTTC. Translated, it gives CSAEYTGGGYTF.